A selection of T cell receptor beta chains follows, all from one sample in a study of blood T cell repertoires in COVID-19. Assay: immunoSEQ multiplex PCR; the TCRdb copy retains only in-frame clones and omits some. The profile shows tens of thousands of clones, approximately 86% of them singletons. The material sequenced was peripheral blood. Receptor source: a man aged 60-69 years with acute or convalescent COVID-19. The conserved cysteine and the conserved F or W are not part of the CDR3 here. Fields, in order: V gene, clone size, J gene, CDR3 protein. Clone size is stated in some rows and not others, as once, few, many or a class when expanded.

TRBV7-9,-,TRBJ2-3,ASSLVTSGTDTQY
TRBV6-2/TRBV6-3,few,TRBJ1-4,ASSTADYEKLF
TRBV6-6,-,TRBJ1-2,ASTSGQGALGYT
TRBV6-5,-,TRBJ1-5,ASSAYYSNQPQH
TRBV9,once,TRBJ2-2,ASSVAGDRFTGELF
TRBV18,-,TRBJ1-5,ASSPSNQPQH
TRBV3-1/TRBV3-2,medium-sized,TRBJ2-7,ASSQVGGISYEQY
TRBV7-2,-,TRBJ2-5,ASSLGGAGGQETQY
TRBV10-1,few,TRBJ1-1,ASSDDSDKAF
TRBV6-2/TRBV6-3,-,TRBJ2-3,ASSYDRGEVDTQY
TRBV4-2,-,TRBJ2-2,ASSQETRGQGELF
TRBV7-9,-,TRBJ2-3,ASSLGQGTTDTQY
TRBV3-1/TRBV3-2,-,TRBJ2-5,ASSQPLAGGEETQY
TRBV6-4,-,TRBJ2-1,ASRISGSSYNEQF
TRBV2,-,TRBJ1-1,ASSPDSDEAF
TRBV28,-,TRBJ1-2,ASSWDSGLYGYT
TRBV5-1,-,TRBJ2-1,ASSLARGRGTYNEQF
TRBV5-6,-,TRBJ2-3,ASSLADTQY
TRBV6-1,-,TRBJ1-4,ASSELDRFNEKLF
TRBV14,few,TRBJ2-2,ASSSGRRTGELF
TRBV27,-,TRBJ2-7,ASRPTGGAGHEQY
TRBV12-3/TRBV12-4,-,TRBJ2-7,ASSSFGNEQY
TRBV7-6,-,TRBJ2-1,ASSRRGSGPYNEQF
TRBV5-4,-,TRBJ2-3,ASSLNGWADTQY
TRBV9,-,TRBJ2-1,ASSVGTSAYNEQF